Following are 12 T cell receptor beta chains from one sample sequenced in a study of shared clonotypes between healthy human individuals. The assay was immunoSEQ multiplex PCR, and TCRdb's table has in-frame clones only and misses some. Altogether more than 2 million clones are present, 90% to 95% being singletons, with the ten largest covering about 1.7%. Positive CCR7 selection of CD45RO-negative cells yielded the naive CD8 cells, and terminally differentiated effector memory CD45RA+ cells were excluded. Specimen: naive CD8+ T cells from PBMCs. These receptors were obtained from a man in his late teens or twenties in good health. Some clones in this sample may be carry-over from other donors' samples.

Points on this clone: Other DNA sequences of this sample code for an identical CDR3. The chain recombines TRBV6-5 with TRBJ1-2; a possible D gene is TRBD1 (5 bases). CDR1 MNHEY and CDR2 SVGAGI come from the germline V gene. Trimming took off 0 bases at V and 4 bases at J, with 6 bases between the two ends. This CDR3 has 13 residues. The DNA for the CDR3 is TGTGCCAGCAGTTACTCCACAGGCTATGGCTACACCTTC. It translates to CASSYSTGYGYTF.

This chain connects TRBV28 to TRBJ1-1; possibly TRBD1 for D (6 bases). From germline, CDR1 is MDHEN and CDR2 SYDVKM. V was pared by 2 bases and J by 8 bases, with 15 bases between. The CDR3 is 14 amino acids. The CDR3: CASSLPFQGPEAFF. DNA of the CDR3: TGTGCCAGCAGTTTACCGTTTCAGGGGCCCGAAGCTTTCTTT.

The gene calls are TRBV7-9 and TRBJ2-3; D is undetermined. This CDR3 region has 15 residues. V was cut by 5 bases and J by 3 bases, with 15 bases left in between. Germline V lookup: CDR1 SEHNR, CDR2 FQNEAQ (reference sequence). The CDR3 nucleotides read TGTGCCAGCAGCCGTCGTGCGGTGGGGACAGATACGCAGTATTTT. It is translated as CASSRRAVGTDTQYF.

The chain links TRBV27 to TRBJ1-1; possibly TRBD1 for D (6 bases). Between the trimmed V and J ends, which lost 5 bases and 8 bases, there was a span of 15 bases. This CDR3 is 13 amino acids long. The germline CDR1 and CDR2 sequences are MNHEY and SMNVEV (reference sequence). The CDR3 DNA is TGTGCCAGCAGTCCTTTTGGGGGGCGCGAAGCTTTCTTT. It yields the protein CASSPFGGREAFF.

The CDR3 here is CATRGRGRGETQYF. CDR3 nucleotides: TGTGCCACCAGGGGCAGGGGGCGCGGTGAGACCCAGTACTTC. The J gene is TRBJ2-5, the V gene TRBV15; 8 nucleotides match TRBD1. V was clipped by 6 bases and J by 5 bases; unmatched bases: 8. The CDR3 extends over 14 amino acids. CDR1 and CDR2 (germline): LNHNV, YYDKDF (reference sequence).

V and J are TRBV27 and TRBJ1-1; a weak D match, TRBD1 (6 bases). Germline V gene lookup returns CDR1 MNHEY and CDR2 SMNVEV (reference sequence). Trimming removed 5 bases at V and 5 bases at J, with 12 bases between. The CDR3 totals 13 residues. CDR3 region: CASSLKQGTEAFF. CDR3 DNA sequence: TGTGCCAGCAGTCTAAAACAGGGAACTGAAGCTTTCTTT.

V gene TRBV30 combines with J gene TRBJ1-6; TRBD1 matches 11 bases. After removal of 3 bases from V and 10 bases from J, the junction contained 8 bases not matched to a gene. Germline-derived CDR1 and CDR2 are GTSNPN and SVGIG (reference sequence). There are 15 residues in the CDR3. CDR3 residues: CAWRSGQGVLSPLHF. CDR3 nucleotide sequence: TGTGCCTGGAGATCGGGACAGGGGGTACTCTCACCCCTCCACTTT.

The chain has TRBV4-1 and TRBJ2-7, with 12 bases fitting TRBD2. Trimming at V came to 3 bases and at J to 6 bases, leaving 6 bases not matched to a gene. Germline CDR1 reads MGHRA; CDR2 reads YSYEKL. This CDR3 has 15 residues. CDR3 sequence reads: CASSQGGLAGREQYF. CDR3 in DNA: TGCGCCAGCAGCCAGGGAGGACTAGCGGGGCGCGAGCAGTACTTC.

The chain is built from TRBV7-9 and TRBJ2-3; possibly TRBD1 for D (5 bases). V lost 5 bases, J lost 12 bases, and 18 bases lay in between. This CDR3 has 13 residues. Germline assignment: CDR1 SEHNR and CDR2 FQNEAQ (reference sequence). The CDR3 DNA sequence: TGTGCCAGCAGCCAGGGAATCGAAACCCATCAGTATTTT. It yields the protein CASSQGIETHQYF.

The V call is TRBV10-3, the J call TRBJ2-7; 8 bases agree with TRBD1. In germline, CDR1 is ENHRY, CDR2 SYGVKD. The CDR3 sequence is 14 residues long. V lost 2 bases to trimming and J lost 5 bases; unmatched junction nucleotides: 5. In nucleotides, the CDR3 is TGTGCCATCAGTGAGACCAGGGGGCAGGACGAGCAGTACTTC. The encoded protein is CAISETRGQDEQYF.

V gene TRBV19 combines with J gene TRBJ1-5; D is possibly TRBD1 (5 bases). With 7 bases removed from V and 3 bases from J, the gap between germline ends came to 16 bases. The CDR3 loop spans 15 amino acids. Germline CDR1 reads LNHDA; CDR2 reads SQIVND (reference sequence). CDR3 residues: CASTPAEGINQPQHF. CDR3 DNA: TGTGCCAGTACCCCAGCGGAGGGGATCAATCAGCCCCAGCATTTT.

In the case of this clone: A much larger clonotype is one base distant, so this may be a read error. The chain employs TRBV5-4 and TRBJ1-1, with D hard to call. The CDR3 is made up of 12 amino acids. The germline V and J ends were trimmed by 4 bases and 1 base, with 5 bases remaining between them. The V gene's germline CDR1 is SGHNT and CDR2 YYREEE (reference sequence). CDR3 region: CASSVGNTEAFF. In DNA form, the CDR3 reads TGTGCCAGCAGCGTCGGGAACACTGAAGCTTTCTTT.